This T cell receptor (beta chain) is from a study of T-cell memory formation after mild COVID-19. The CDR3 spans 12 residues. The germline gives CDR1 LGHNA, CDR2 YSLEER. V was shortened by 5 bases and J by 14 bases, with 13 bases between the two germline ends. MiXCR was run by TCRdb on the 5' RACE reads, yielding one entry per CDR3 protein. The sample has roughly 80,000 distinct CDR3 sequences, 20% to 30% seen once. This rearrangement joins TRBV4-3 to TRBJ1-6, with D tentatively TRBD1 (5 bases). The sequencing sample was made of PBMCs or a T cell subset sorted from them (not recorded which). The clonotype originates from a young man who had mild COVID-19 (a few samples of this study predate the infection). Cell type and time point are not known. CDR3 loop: CASSEGTSTLHF. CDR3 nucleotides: TGCGCCAGCAGCGAGGGGACTTCGACCCTCCACTTT.